The clone carrying this T cell receptor (beta chain) occurred once. Its specificity is not known. These data come from a study of cytomegalovirus exposure and HLA in healthy donors. Study-level results: Immune exposure information available was restricted to CMV serostatus. There were under 200 TCR beta chains listed as cytomegalovirus-associated.

Germline V CDR1 and CDR2: SGHTA, FQGNSA. V dropped 4 bases and J dropped 6 bases, with 10 bases sitting between them. This CDR3 comprises 13 residues. This PCR relied on a set of 60 Vbeta primers and 13 Jbeta primers. The data were produced by immunoSEQ multiplex PCR, yet TCRdb's version contains in-frame clones alone and is incomplete. The table has around 160,000 clones, 75% to 90% seen once. This receptor was taken from a man aged 45-60 years in good health and CMV-seropositive. V usage is TRBV7-2 and J usage is TRBJ2-1; D not certain. Sequencing was performed on PBMCs. The CDR3 DNA is TGTGCCAGCAGCTCTCGACACCTCAATGAGCAGTTCTTC. Its protein is CASSSRHLNEQFF.